This TCR beta chain originates from a study of tumor-infiltrating lymphocytes in localized non-small cell lung cancer. Study at large: Several tumor histologies, both smoking statuses, and some post-neoadjuvant chemotherapy samples were included.

Assay used: immunoSEQ multiplex PCR; TCRdb lists only in-frame clones, some missing. There are about 10,000 clones in the sample; approximately 86% occur only once, and over 7.5% lies in the top ten. Germline assignment: CDR1 MNHEY and CDR2 SVGAGI. This CDR3 spans 13 amino acids. V gave up 6 bases and J gave up 8 bases; unmatched junction bases: 7. The chain is built from TRBV6-5 and TRBJ1-2; 9 positions match TRBD1. This clonotype was sampled from a human donor with non-small cell lung cancer. The specimen sequenced was uninvolved lung tissue not adjacent to the tumor. CDR3 amino acids: CASRGQGIGGYTF. CDR3 coding DNA: TGTGCCAGCAGAGGACAGGGGATCGGCGGCTACACCTTC.